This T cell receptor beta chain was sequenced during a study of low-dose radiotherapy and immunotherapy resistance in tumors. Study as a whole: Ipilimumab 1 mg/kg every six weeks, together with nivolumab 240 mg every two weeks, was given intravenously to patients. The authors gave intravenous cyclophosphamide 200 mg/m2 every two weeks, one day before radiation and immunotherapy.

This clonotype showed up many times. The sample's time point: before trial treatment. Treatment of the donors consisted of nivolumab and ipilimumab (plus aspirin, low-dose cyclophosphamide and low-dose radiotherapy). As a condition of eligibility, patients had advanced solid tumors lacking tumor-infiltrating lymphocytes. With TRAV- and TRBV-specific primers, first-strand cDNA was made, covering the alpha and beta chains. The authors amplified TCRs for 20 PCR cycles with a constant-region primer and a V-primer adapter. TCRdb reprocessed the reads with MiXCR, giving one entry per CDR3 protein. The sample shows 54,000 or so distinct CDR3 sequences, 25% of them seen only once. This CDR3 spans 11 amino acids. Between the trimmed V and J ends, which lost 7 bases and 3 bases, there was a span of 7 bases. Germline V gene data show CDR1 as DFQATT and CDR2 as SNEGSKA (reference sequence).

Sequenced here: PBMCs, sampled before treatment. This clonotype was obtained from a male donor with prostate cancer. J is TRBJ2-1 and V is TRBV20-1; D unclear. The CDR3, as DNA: TGCAGTGGTACCATCTACAATGAGCAGTTCTTC. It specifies CSGTIYNEQFF.